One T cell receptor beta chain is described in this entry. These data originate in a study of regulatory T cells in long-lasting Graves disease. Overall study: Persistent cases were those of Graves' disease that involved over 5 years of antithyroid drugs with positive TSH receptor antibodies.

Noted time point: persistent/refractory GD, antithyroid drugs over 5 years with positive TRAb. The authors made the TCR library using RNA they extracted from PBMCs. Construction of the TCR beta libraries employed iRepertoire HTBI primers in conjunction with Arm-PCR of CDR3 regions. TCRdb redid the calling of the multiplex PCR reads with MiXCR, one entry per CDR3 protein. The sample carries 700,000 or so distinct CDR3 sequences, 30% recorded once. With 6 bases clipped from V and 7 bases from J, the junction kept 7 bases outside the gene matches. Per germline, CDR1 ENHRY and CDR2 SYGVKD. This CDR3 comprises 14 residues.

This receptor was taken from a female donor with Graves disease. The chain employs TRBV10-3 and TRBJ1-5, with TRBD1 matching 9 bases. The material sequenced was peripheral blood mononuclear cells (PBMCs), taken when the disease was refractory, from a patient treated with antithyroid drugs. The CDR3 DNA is TGTGCCATCAGCGTCCCGGGACAGGGACAGCCCCAGCATTTT. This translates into CAISVPGQGQPQHF.